Sequencing of this T cell receptor beta chain was carried out in a study of blood T cells in healthy people across ages. Next came a second PCR, run for about 7 to 12 cycles, which used a sample-barcoded 5' primer along with a J-beta primer mix. TCRdb independently ran MiXCR on the 5' RACE reads; one entry per CDR3 protein. Among about 640,000 distinct CDR3 sequences, approximately 30% were seen once, and the ten largest hold about a sixth. Peripheral blood was drawn, ten milliliters per donor. The CDR3 consists of 13 residues. Germline lookup yields CDR1 DFQATT and CDR2 SNEGSKA (reference sequence).

This sequence originates from a woman older than 75 in good health. The rearrangement links TRBV20-1 to TRBJ2-4, with a weak D call TRBD1 (5 bases). The J call is doubtful: the DNA matches TRBJ2-7 better. What was sequenced was blood. CDR3 nucleotides: TGCAGTGGTCGAAGAGACAGAACCTACGAGCAGTACTTC. This sequence encodes CSGRRDRTYEQYF.